A single sample gave rise to the 3 T cell receptor beta chains below, sequenced in a study of cytomegalovirus exposure and HLA in healthy donors. PCR involved 60 Vbeta and 13 Jbeta primers. The assay was immunoSEQ multiplex PCR, and TCRdb's table has in-frame clones only and misses some. The sample contains 95,000 to 120,000 clones, over 75% of which appear only once. The sequencing sample was made of PBMCs. Receptor source: a woman under 30 in good health and CMV-seronegative.

The rearrangement joins TRBV27 to TRBJ1-1, with D possibly matching TRBD1 (5 bases). The V end was cut by 3 bases, the J end by 8 bases, with 22 bases between. Germline loops: CDR1 MNHEY, CDR2 SMNVEV (reference sequence). The length of the CDR3 is 16 residues. CDR3 region: CASSFSPPDRAPEAFF. DNA of the CDR3: TGTGCCAGCAGTTTTAGTCCCCCCGACAGAGCCCCCGAAGCTTTCTTT.

The gene calls are TRBV10-3 and TRBJ1-5; D remains unclear. The V end was cut by 6 bases, the J end by 7 bases, with 16 bases between. CDR1 is ENHRY, CDR2 SYGVKD, per germline. The CDR3 extends over 14 amino acids. CDR3 loop: CAISSDAGDQPQHF. The CDR3 bases are TGTGCCATCAGCTCTGATGCAGGCGACCAGCCCCAGCATTTT.

The rearrangement links TRBV5-6 to TRBJ1-1; the D gene is possibly TRBD1 (5 bases). This CDR3 region has 14 residues. Germline CDR1 is SGHDT and CDR2 is YYEEEE. The V and J ends lost 2 bases and 7 bases respectively, with 15 bases between them. The CDR3, as DNA: TGTGCCAGCAGCTTTTCGACAGCCCCGATTGAAGCTTTCTTT. Translated, it gives CASSFSTAPIEAFF.